The entry that follows covers one T cell receptor beta chain sequence. Per individual, the PBMC samples numbered at least one pre-ART and at least two post-ART. The sample originates from a study of long-term antiretroviral therapy in people with HIV. On the study more broadly: By about a decade, the earliest samples predate the 2015 immediate-ART recommendation.

Losses at the gene ends were 0 bases for V and 3 bases for J; bases not matched to a gene: 2. Looked up from germline, CDR1 is SGHRS and CDR2 is YFSETQ. CDR3 length: 15 amino acids. At the survey level, the v3.0 immunoSEQ assay was run. Sequencing of each sample targeted roughly 40,000-55,000 T-cell genomes. The repertoire was sequenced with immunoSEQ multiplex PCR; TCRdb's copy has only in-frame clones and lacks some. This table holds almost 20,000 clones, 80% found once. The chain carries TRBV5-1 and TRBJ2-3, with TRBD1 matching over 9 bases. This clonotype was sampled from a woman between 35 and 50 years old with HIV. This material consisted of unsorted PBMCs, taken 0.2 years after starting antiretroviral therapy. The CDR3 sequence: CASSLVGQGTDTQYF. CDR3 DNA sequence: TGCGCCAGCAGCTTGGTGGGACAGGGTACAGATACGCAGTATTTT.